This T cell receptor beta chain is drawn from a study of Ad26.COV2.S vaccination and SARS-CoV-2 variants. Study background: Once or twice, 56 days apart, Ad26.COV2.S was delivered intramuscularly.

Sequencing used immunoSEQ multiplex PCR; TCRdb keeps in-frame clones, though not all of them. The sample includes 330,000 or so clones, roughly 90% seen only once; the top ten take around 5.5%. The CDR3 contains 13 residues. Germline CDR1 and CDR2: LNHDA and SQIVND (reference sequence). Trimming stripped 4 bases from V and 7 bases from J, with 13 bases between. Specified treatment: over 15 received Ad26.COV2.S at low or high dose, single or two shots; about 5 received placebo; per-sample allocation not given. Samples came from day 63 after the first vaccine or placebo injection. SARS-CoV-2 spike from the Wuhan strain was encoded by the vaccine, an Ad26 vector.

The sequence was collected from a person aged 18-60 years who received the Ad26.COV2.S COVID-19 vaccine or a placebo. The V call is TRBV19, the J call TRBJ2-5; maybe TRBD2 (5 bases). Sequenced here: peripheral blood, sampled in a trial of Ad26.COV2.S vaccine versus placebo. CDR3 bases: TGTGCCAGTAGTAACTCGGAGGTGGTGACCCAGTACTTC. Its translation: CASSNSEVVTQYF.